The entry below describes one TCR beta chain. Its specificity is not known. These data come from a study of T cell responses to AZD1222 COVID-19 vaccine. Regarding the study as a whole: A mostly white British donor set with more females was recruited, and clonal diversity was possibly underestimated. At 160-218 and 743-854, vaccine-associated CD4 TCRs were dominant, and they spanned spike. Baseline testing showed seropositivity in only a handful of AZD1222 recipients.

V lost 7 bases to trimming and J lost 0 bases, with 5 bases between them. Germline V lookup: CDR1 SGHRS, CDR2 YFSETQ. CDR3 length equals 13 residues. Second-dose recipients at about 4 or about 12 weeks were treated as one pooled group. Using immunoSEQ multiplex PCR, the repertoire was profiled, and TCRdb retains in-frame clones only, with some absent. The sample has over 50,000 clones; approximately 80% are singletons. The specimen comprised peripheral blood, sampled 28 days after the second AZD1222 dose. The source is an adult who received the AZD1222 COVID-19 vaccine. The V call is TRBV5-1, the J call TRBJ2-6, with D uncertain. CDR3 protein: CASQSSGANVLTF. The CDR3 DNA is TGCGCCAGCCAGAGCTCTGGGGCCAACGTCCTGACTTTC.